Listed here are 26 T cell receptor beta chains from one sample, sequenced in a study of control samples from healthy donors and cancer patients (TCRdb year 2020). Libraries were built with the immunoSEQ multiplex PCR assay. TCRdb limited this immuneACCESS table to in-frame rearrangements with V and J called. A share of clones is missing; checked studies link under half to unresolved V genes, and the rest is unexplained. The sample contains some 410,000 clones, around 90% of them found a single time. The ten largest clones add up to just under 6.5% of the sample. The specimen was PBMCs. The receptors originated from a man aged 35 to 55 with head and neck cancer.

The chain's CDR3 is CASSKKGEGNTIYF. The CDR3 region has the DNA TGTGCCAGTAGCAAGAAGGGGGAGGGAAACACCATATATTTT. This rearrangement joins TRBV19 to TRBJ1-3; D possibly corresponds to TRBD1 (6 bases). The CDR3 sequence is 14 residues long. Germline V gene lookup returns CDR1 LNHDA and CDR2 SQIVND (reference sequence). Trimming stripped 6 bases from V and 4 bases from J, with 13 bases between.

This clone was observed a few times. The chain joins TRBV24-1 to TRBJ2-3; 12 nucleotides align to TRBD2. The CDR3 is 19 amino acids. The germline gives CDR1 KGHDR, CDR2 SFDVKD. J lost 5 bases, V lost 3 bases, and 14 bases had no gene match. This CDR3 is CATSDPGLAGPATGDTQYF. The CDR3 DNA sequence: TGTGCCACCAGTGATCCTGGACTAGCGGGGCCAGCCACGGGAGATACGCAGTATTTT.

The rearrangement joins TRBV27 to TRBJ2-1, with D possibly TRBD1 on 6 matching bases. Per the germline V gene, CDR1 is MNHEY and CDR2 is SMNVEV (reference sequence). This CDR3 contains 14 residues. The V end lost 8 bases, the J end lost 4 bases, and 15 bases lay between the germline ends. In DNA, the CDR3 is TGTGCCAGCCGATCGACAGGCCTTTACAATGAGCAGTTCTTC. This sequence encodes CASRSTGLYNEQFF.

This chain joins TRBV27 and TRBJ2-1; no reliable D call. Germline V gene lookup returns CDR1 MNHEY and CDR2 SMNVEV (reference sequence). The CDR3 consists of 14 residues. V was trimmed by 2 bases and J by 0 bases, leaving 5 bases between them. CDR3: CASSLGSSYNEQFF. As DNA, the CDR3 is TGTGCCAGCAGTTTAGGAAGCTCCTACAATGAGCAGTTCTTC.

The rearrangement links TRBV27 to TRBJ2-2; D is perhaps TRBD2 (6 bases). In germline, CDR1 is MNHEY, CDR2 SMNVEV (reference sequence). CDR3 length: 17 residues. V was pared by 4 bases and J by 5 bases, with 20 bases between. CDR3 amino acids: CASSSPLGTFWTGELFF. Written as DNA, the CDR3 is TGTGCCAGCAGTTCACCACTCGGGACTTTTTGGACCGGGGAGCTGTTTTTT.

The V gene is TRBV19, the J gene TRBJ2-3, with 7 positions matching TRBD2. Germline loops: CDR1 LNHDA, CDR2 SQIVND (reference sequence). The CDR3 covers 15 residues. After removal of 7 bases from V and 3 bases from J, the junction contained 10 bases not matched to a gene. The CDR3 DNA reads TGTGCCAGTACATACCGAGGGGAGGGAACAGATACGCAGTATTTT. Encoded protein: CASTYRGEGTDTQYF.

This clone was detected once. V is TRBV28 and J is TRBJ1-2; tentatively, D is TRBD1 (5 bases). The CDR3 consists of 13 residues. The V gene's germline CDR1 is MDHEN and CDR2 SYDVKM. Trimming took off 11 bases at V and 8 bases at J, with 21 bases between the two ends. CDR3 in amino acids: CAASPRQSGGYTF. The CDR3 DNA reads TGTGCCGCCTCCCCCAGACAGTCTGGAGGCTACACCTTC.

CDR3 DNA: TGTGCCACCAGCTGGGGACGGAATAATGAAAAACTGTTTTTT. This translates into CATSWGRNNEKLFF. The V gene is TRBV15, the J gene TRBJ1-4; tentatively, D is TRBD1 (5 bases). Per the germline V gene, CDR1 is LNHNV and CDR2 is YYDKDF (reference sequence). Deletions cut 5 bases from V and 4 bases from J, with 11 bases between. This CDR3 is built from 14 residues.

The V and J genes are TRBV18 and TRBJ2-1, with 11 positions matching TRBD2. Germline V gene lookup returns CDR1 KGHSH and CDR2 LQKENI. The J segment lost 8 bases and the V segment lost 6 bases, leaving 9 bases of the junction unmatched. This CDR3 spans 15 amino acids. The DNA for the CDR3 is TGTGCCAGCTCGCCTACTAGCGGGGGTTCCCATGAGCAGTTCTTC. Translated, it gives CASSPTSGGSHEQFF.

This chain uses TRBV7-2 with TRBJ1-1; D remains unclear. In germline, CDR1 is SGHTA, CDR2 FQGNSA. The length of the CDR3 is 15 residues. The germline V and J ends were trimmed by 1 base and 1 base, with 10 bases remaining between them. CDR3 coding DNA: TGTGCCAGCAGCTTAGGAGGGAGAACGAACACTGAAGCTTTCTTT. It codes for CASSLGGRTNTEAFF.

The chain joins TRBV5-1 to TRBJ2-7, with D perhaps TRBD1 (6 bases). Germline loops: CDR1 SGHRS, CDR2 YFSETQ. V was pared by 2 bases and J by 4 bases, with 13 bases between. The CDR3 totals 14 residues. This CDR3 reads CASSLWQGQYEQYF. CDR3 bases: TGCGCCAGCAGCTTATGGCAGGGACAATACGAGCAGTACTTC.

The CDR3 DNA is TGCGCCAGCAGCCAAGATCGGGAGGGGTATGCAGATACGCAGTATTTT. This gives the protein CASSQDREGYADTQYF. The chain couples TRBV4-1 to TRBJ2-3; 8 bases match TRBD2. V dropped 0 bases and J dropped 4; count of bases not matched to a gene: 6. Germline V CDR1 and CDR2: MGHRA, YSYEKL. The CDR3 loop spans 16 amino acids.

A single count supports this clone. V gene TRBV6-2 or TRBV6-3 combines with J gene TRBJ2-7; TRBD1 aligns across 11 bases. The V segment lost 1 base and the J segment 7 bases; nucleotides outside the gene matches: 3. The CDR3 loop spans 14 amino acids. Germline-derived CDR1 and CDR2 are MNHEY and SVGEGT. The CDR3 DNA reads as TGTGCCAGCAGTTACTTCGGGACAGGGGGAGAGCAGTACTTC. The encoded protein is CASSYFGTGGEQYF.

The CDR3 sequence is CASSLRTGTVNTEAFF. In DNA, the CDR3 is TGTGCCAGCAGCCTGAGAACCGGGACAGTGAACACTGAAGCTTTCTTT. The V call is TRBV5-6, the J call TRBJ1-1; 7 bases are a match to TRBD1. V lost 4 bases, J lost 0 bases, and 9 bases stayed unmatched. CDR1 and CDR2 from the germline V gene are SGHDT and YYEEEE. The CDR3 has 16 residues.

The chain uses TRBV9 and TRBJ2-3; the D gene is possibly TRBD2 (6 bases). CDR1 is SGDLS, CDR2 YYNGEE, per germline. Between the trimmed V and J ends, which lost 3 bases and 4 bases, there was a span of 18 bases. The length of the CDR3 is 16 residues. The CDR3 here is CASSASGGDIADTQYF. The CDR3 DNA sequence: TGTGCCAGCAGCGCCTCCGGGGGAGATATAGCAGATACGCAGTATTTT.

The chain recombines TRBV6-6 with TRBJ1-1; weak D call: TRBD1 (6 bases). Trimming pared 3 bases from V and 8 bases from J, leaving 16 bases between. Germline V lookup: CDR1 MNHNY, CDR2 SVGAGI (reference sequence). CDR3 size: 14 residues. CDR3 sequence reads: CASSYFRGAVEAFF. As DNA, the CDR3 is TGTGCCAGCAGTTATTTCAGGGGCGCCGTAGAAGCTTTCTTT.

The CDR3 loop is CAIRRTVTNTGELFF. DNA for the CDR3: TGTGCCATCAGAAGGACAGTAACGAACACCGGGGAGCTGTTTTTT. The rearrangement uses TRBV10-3 and TRBJ2-2; D is possibly TRBD1 (6 bases). CDR1 is ENHRY and CDR2 is SYGVKD in the germline V gene. Trimming left V 6 bases short and J 0 bases short, with 11 bases between. This CDR3 is 15 amino acids long.

The rearrangement uses TRBV28 and TRBJ2-1, with a tentative D call TRBD2 (5 bases). Germline V CDR1 and CDR2: MDHEN, SYDVKM. V lost 5 bases and J lost 1, with 12 bases in between. The CDR3 contains 15 residues. CDR3 amino acids: CASSHRGPSYNEQFF. In DNA form, the CDR3 reads TGTGCCAGCAGTCACCGAGGGCCTTCCTACAATGAGCAGTTCTTC.

This chain uses TRBV10-2 with TRBJ2-1, with 16 positions matching TRBD2. There are 19 residues in the CDR3. Per germline, CDR1 WSHSY and CDR2 SAAADI. J lost 4 bases, V lost 0 bases, and 6 bases had no gene match. CDR3 amino acids: CASSESMGLAGGPYNEQFF. The DNA of the CDR3 is TGCGCCAGCAGTGAGTCGATGGGACTAGCGGGGGGGCCTTACAATGAGCAGTTCTTC.

V usage is TRBV6-4 and J usage is TRBJ2-7, with D perhaps TRBD1 or TRBD2 (6 bases each). Germline loops: CDR1 MRHNA, CDR2 SNTAGT. V lost 6 bases and J 2 bases, leaving 11 bases between the germline ends. The CDR3 length is 13 residues. CDR3 DNA: TGTGCCAGCAGCCCAGGGGAGGCCTACGAGCAGTACTTC. Translation gives CASSPGEAYEQYF.

This chain connects TRBV4-2 to TRBJ2-7; D may be TRBD2 (7 bases). This CDR3 has 16 residues. Germline V gene sequence: CDR1 LGHNA, CDR2 YNFKEQ. The V and J ends lost 2 bases and 2 bases respectively, with 16 bases between them. This CDR3 is CASSQTPGGGPYEQYF. CDR3 nucleotides: TGTGCCAGCAGCCAAACGCCGGGGGGCGGACCCTACGAGCAGTACTTC.

The CDR3 DNA reads as TGTGCCAGCAGCGCGGGGACTAGCGGGGATTCTAGCACAGATACGCAGTATTTT. Protein sequence: CASSAGTSGDSSTDTQYF. V is TRBV9 and J is TRBJ2-3; 13 positions agree with TRBD2. Germline V gene lookup returns CDR1 SGDLS and CDR2 YYNGEE. The CDR3 is 18 residues long. V lost 3 bases, J lost 0 bases, and 7 bases stayed unmatched. Drawing the rest from reference TRBV9 and TRBJ2-3, the complete variable domain is DSGVTQTPKHLITATGQRVTLRCSPRSGDLSVYWYQQSLDQGLQFLIQYYNGEERAKGNILERFSAQQFPDLHSELNLSSLELGDSALYFCASSAGTSGDSSTDTQYFGPGTRLTVL.

The CDR3 here is CASSDWGGSTDTQYF. DNA of the CDR3: TGTGCCAGCAGTGATTGGGGGGGCAGCACAGATACGCAGTATTTT. The chain recombines TRBV2 with TRBJ2-3, with TRBD2 as a possible D gene (7 bases). There are 15 residues in the CDR3. CDR1 is SNHLY and CDR2 is FYNNEI in the germline V gene. Deletions cut 3 bases from V and 0 bases from J, with 10 bases between.

The chain uses TRBV11-2 and TRBJ2-7; tentatively, D is TRBD2 (6 bases). The germline V and J ends were trimmed by 7 bases and 6 bases, with 19 bases remaining between them. CDR1 and CDR2 from the germline V gene are SGHAT and FQNNGV. The CDR3 is 14 residues long. The CDR3 DNA reads TGTGCCAGCACCTCTCCGGAGGGCGTGGGCGAGCAGTACTTC. Protein sequence: CASTSPEGVGEQYF.

The chain recombines TRBV5-4 with TRBJ2-7, with D maybe TRBD2 (6 bases). The CDR3 contains 14 residues. Trimming took off 0 bases at V and 4 bases at J, with 11 bases between the two ends. Germline values: CDR1 SGHNT, CDR2 YYREEE (reference sequence). CDR3 residues: CASSLAGGWYEQYF. The CDR3 region has the DNA TGTGCCAGCAGCTTGGCTGGAGGGTGGTACGAGCAGTACTTC.

This chain joins TRBV6-2 or TRBV6-3 and TRBJ1-5; 7 bases are shared with TRBD1. Looked up from germline, CDR1 is MNHEY and CDR2 is SVGEGT. The CDR3 length is 14 residues. The V gene end was trimmed by 4 bases and the J gene end by 4 bases; junction bases not matched to a gene: 4. The DNA for the CDR3 is TGTGCCAGCAGTTGGGACAGAGAAAATCAGCCCCAGCATTTT. It codes for CASSWDRENQPQHF.